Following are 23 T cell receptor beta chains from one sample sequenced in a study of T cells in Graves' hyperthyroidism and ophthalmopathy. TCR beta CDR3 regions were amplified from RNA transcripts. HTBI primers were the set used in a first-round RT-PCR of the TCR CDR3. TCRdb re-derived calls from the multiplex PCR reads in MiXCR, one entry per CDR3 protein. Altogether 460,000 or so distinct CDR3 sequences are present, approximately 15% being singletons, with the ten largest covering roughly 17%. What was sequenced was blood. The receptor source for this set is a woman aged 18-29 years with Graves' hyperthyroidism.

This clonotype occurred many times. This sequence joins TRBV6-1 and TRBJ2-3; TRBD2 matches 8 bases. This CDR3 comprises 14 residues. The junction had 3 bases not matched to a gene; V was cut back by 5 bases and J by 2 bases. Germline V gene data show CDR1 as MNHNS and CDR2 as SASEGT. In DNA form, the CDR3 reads TGTGCCAGCAGTTCGGGGGGGTACACAGATACGCAGTATTTT. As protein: CASSSGGYTDTQYF.

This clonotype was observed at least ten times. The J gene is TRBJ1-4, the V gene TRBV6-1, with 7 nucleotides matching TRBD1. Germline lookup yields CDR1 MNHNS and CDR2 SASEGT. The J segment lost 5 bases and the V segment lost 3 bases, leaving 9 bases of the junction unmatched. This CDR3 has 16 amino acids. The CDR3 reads CASSDLPPQGNEKLFF. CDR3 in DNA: TGTGCCAGCAGTGACCTCCCACCACAGGGGAATGAAAAACTGTTTTTT.

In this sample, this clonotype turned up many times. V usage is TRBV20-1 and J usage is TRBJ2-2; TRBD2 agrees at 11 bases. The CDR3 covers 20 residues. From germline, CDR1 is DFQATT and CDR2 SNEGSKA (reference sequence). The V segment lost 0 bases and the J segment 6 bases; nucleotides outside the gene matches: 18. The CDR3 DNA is TGCAGTGCTAGAGATAGTAGGAGACTAGCGGGATCCATGGGTTCCGGGGAGCTGTTTTTT. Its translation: CSARDSRRLAGSMGSGELFF.

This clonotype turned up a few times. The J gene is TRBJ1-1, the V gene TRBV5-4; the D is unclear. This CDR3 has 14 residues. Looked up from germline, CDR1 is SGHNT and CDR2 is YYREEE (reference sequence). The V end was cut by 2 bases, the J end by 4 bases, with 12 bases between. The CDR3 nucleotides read TGTGCCAGCAGCTTACCAGGTGAGAGCACTGAAGCTTTCTTT. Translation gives CASSLPGESTEAFF.

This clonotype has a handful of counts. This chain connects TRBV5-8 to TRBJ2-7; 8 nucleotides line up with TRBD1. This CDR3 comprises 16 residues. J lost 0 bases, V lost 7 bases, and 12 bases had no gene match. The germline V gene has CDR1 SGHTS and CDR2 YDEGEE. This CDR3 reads CASDRGTSSYSYEQYF. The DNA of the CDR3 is TGTGCCAGCGACAGGGGAACTTCGAGCTACTCCTACGAGCAGTACTTC.

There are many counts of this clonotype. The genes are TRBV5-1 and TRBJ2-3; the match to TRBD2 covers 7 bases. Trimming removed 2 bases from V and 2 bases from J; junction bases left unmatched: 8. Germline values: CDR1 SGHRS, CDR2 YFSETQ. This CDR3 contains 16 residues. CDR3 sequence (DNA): TGCGCCAGCAGCTTCGAGGCTAGCGGTCTCACAGATACGCAGTATTTT. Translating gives CASSFEASGLTDTQYF.

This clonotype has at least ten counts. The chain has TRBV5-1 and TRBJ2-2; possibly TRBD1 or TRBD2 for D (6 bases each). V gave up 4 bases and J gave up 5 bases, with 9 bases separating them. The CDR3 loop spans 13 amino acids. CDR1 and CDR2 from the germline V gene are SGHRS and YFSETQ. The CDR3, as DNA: TGCGCCAGCAGCCGGGGGCAGACCGGGGAGCTGTTTTTT. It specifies CASSRGQTGELFF. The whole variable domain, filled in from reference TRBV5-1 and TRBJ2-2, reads KAGVTQTPRYLIKTRGQQVTLSCSPISGHRSVSWYQQTPGQGLQFLFEYFSETQRNKGNFPGRFSGRQFSNSRSEMNVSTLELGDSALYLCASSRGQTGELFFGEGSRLTVL.

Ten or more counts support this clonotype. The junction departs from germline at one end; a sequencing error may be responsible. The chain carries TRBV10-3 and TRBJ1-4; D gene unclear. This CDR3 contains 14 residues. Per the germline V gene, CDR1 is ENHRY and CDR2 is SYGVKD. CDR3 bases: TGTGCCATAAGTGATGGATCCTTTGGGGAAAAACTGTTTTTT. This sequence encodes CAISDGSFGEKLFF.

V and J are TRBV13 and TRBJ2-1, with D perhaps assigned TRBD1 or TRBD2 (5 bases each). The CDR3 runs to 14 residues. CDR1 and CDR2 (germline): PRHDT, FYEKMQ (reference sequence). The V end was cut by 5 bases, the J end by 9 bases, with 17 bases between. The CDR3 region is CASSVTPRDGEQFF. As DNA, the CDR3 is TGTGCCAGCAGCGTAACCCCCAGGGACGGTGAGCAGTTCTTC.

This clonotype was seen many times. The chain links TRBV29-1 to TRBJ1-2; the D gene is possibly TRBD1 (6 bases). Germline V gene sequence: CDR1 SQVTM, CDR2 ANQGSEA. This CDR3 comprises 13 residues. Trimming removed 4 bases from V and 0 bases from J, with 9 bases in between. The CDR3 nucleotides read TGCAGCGTTGGCGACAGGACTAACTATGGCTACACCTTC. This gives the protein CSVGDRTNYGYTF.

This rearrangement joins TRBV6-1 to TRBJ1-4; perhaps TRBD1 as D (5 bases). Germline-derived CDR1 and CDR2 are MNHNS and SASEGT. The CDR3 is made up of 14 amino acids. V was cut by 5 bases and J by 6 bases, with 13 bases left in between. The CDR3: CASSPGLGDEKLFF. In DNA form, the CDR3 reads TGTGCCAGCAGTCCGGGACTTGGGGATGAAAAACTGTTTTTT.

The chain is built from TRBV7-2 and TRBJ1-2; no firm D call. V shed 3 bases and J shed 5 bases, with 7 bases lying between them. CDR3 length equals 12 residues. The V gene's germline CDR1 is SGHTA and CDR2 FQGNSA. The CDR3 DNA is TGTGCCAGCAGCTTTGGAGAGTATGGCTACACCTTC. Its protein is CASSFGEYGYTF. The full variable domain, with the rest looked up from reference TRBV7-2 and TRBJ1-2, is GAGVSQSPSNKVTEKGKDVELRCDPISGHTALYWYRQSLGQGLEFLIYFQGNSAPDKSGLPSDRFSAERTGGSVSTLTIQRTQQEDSAVYLCASSFGEYGYTFGSGTRLTVV.

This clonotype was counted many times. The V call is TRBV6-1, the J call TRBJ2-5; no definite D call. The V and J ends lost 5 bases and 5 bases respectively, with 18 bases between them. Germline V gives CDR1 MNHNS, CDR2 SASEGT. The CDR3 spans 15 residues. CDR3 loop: CASSKTTGVWETQYF. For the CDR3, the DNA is TGTGCCAGCAGTAAAACTACCGGAGTTTGGGAGACCCAGTACTTC.

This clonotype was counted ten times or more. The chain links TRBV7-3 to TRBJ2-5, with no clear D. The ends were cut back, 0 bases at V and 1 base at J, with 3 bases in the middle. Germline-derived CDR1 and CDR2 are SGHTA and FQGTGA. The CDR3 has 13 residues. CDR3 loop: CASSLTTQETQYF. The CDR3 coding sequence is TGTGCCAGCAGCTTAACTACCCAAGAGACCCAGTACTTC. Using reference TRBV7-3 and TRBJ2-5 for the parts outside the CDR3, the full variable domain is GAGVSQTPSNKVTEKGKYVELRCDPISGHTALYWYRQSLGQGPEFLIYFQGTGAADDSGLPNDRFFAVRPEGSVSTLKIQRTERGDSAVYLCASSLTTQETQYFGPGTRLLVL.

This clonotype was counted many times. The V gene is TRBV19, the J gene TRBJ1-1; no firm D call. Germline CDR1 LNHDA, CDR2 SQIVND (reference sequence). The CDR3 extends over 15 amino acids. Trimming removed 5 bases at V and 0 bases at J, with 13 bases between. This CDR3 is CASSPGVTLNTEAFF. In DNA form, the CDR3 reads TGTGCCAGTAGTCCGGGAGTAACTCTGAACACTGAAGCTTTCTTT.

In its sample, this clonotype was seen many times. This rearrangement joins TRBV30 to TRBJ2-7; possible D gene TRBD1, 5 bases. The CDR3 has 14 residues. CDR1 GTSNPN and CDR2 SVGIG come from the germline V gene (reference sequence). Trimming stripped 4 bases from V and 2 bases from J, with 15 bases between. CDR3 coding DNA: TGTGCCTGGACCCTCATGCAGGGCCCCTACGAGCAGTACTTC. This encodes CAWTLMQGPYEQYF.

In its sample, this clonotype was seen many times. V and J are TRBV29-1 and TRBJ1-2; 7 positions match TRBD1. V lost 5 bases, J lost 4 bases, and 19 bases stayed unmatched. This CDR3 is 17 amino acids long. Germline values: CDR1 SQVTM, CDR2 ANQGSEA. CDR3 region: CSVRSGGDEGWGYGYTF. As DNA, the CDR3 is TGCAGCGTTAGGTCAGGGGGTGACGAAGGTTGGGGCTATGGCTACACCTTC.

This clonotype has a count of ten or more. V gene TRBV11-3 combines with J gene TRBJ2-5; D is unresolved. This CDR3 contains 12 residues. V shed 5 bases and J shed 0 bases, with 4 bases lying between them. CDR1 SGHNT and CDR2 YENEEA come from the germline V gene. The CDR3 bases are TGTGCCAGCAGCGGGAACCAAGAGACCCAGTACTTC. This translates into CASSGNQETQYF. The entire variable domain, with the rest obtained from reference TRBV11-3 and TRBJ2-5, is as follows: EAGVVQSPRYKIIEKKQPVAFWCNPISGHNTLYWYLQNLGQGPELLIRYENEEAVDDSQLPKDRFSAERLKGVDSTLKIQPAELGDSAVYLCASSGNQETQYFGPGTRLLVL.

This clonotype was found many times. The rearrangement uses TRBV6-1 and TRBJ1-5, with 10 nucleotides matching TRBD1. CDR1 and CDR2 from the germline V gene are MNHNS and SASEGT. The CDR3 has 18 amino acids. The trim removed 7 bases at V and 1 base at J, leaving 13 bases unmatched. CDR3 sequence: CASTLIGQGVGSNQPQHF. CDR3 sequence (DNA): TGTGCCAGCACCTTGATTGGACAGGGGGTAGGGAGCAATCAGCCCCAGCATTTT.

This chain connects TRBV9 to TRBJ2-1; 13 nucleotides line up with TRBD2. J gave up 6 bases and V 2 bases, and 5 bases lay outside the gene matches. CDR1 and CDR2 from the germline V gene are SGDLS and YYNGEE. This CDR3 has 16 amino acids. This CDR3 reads CASSVRTSGSSNEQFF. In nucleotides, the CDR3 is TGTGCCAGCAGCGTCAGGACTAGCGGGAGCAGCAATGAGCAGTTCTTC.

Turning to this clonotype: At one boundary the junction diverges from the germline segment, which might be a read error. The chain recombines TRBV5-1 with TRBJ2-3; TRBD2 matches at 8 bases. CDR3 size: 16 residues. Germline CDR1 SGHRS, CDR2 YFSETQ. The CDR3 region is CASAFVTAGETDTQYF. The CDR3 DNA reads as TGTGCCAGCGCCTTCGTGACAGCGGGAGAAACAGATACGCAGTATTTT.

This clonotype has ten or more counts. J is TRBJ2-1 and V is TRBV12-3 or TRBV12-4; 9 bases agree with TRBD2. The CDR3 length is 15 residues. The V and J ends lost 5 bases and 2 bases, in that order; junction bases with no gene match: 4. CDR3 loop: CASSPSSGAYNEQFF. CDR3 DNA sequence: TGTGCCAGCAGTCCCTCTAGCGGGGCCTACAATGAGCAGTTCTTC.

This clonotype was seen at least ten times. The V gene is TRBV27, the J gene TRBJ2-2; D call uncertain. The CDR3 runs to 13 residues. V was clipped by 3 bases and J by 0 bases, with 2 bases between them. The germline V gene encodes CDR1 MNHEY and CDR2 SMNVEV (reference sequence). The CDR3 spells CASSFTNTGELFF. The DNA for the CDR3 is TGTGCCAGCAGTTTTACGAACACCGGGGAGCTGTTTTTT.